The T cell receptor beta chain described here comes from a study of T cells after yellow fever vaccination. Study-wide findings and caveats: Reappearing after the booster were most of the clones from primary vaccination (roughly 96% CD4, about 87% CD8). Of the clonotypes, a small share occurred in both CD4 and CD8 compartments. The presence of abundant clonotypes contaminating from the bulk population was possible in FACS-sorted repertoires.

The CDR3 runs 16 residues. J gave up 5 bases and V 3 bases, and 9 bases lay outside the gene matches. CDR1 is MGHDK and CDR2 is SYGVNS in the germline V gene. MiXCR was run by TCRdb on the 5' RACE reads, yielding one entry per CDR3 protein. The sample includes some 300,000 distinct CDR3 sequences, approximately 10% of them seen just once. This clonotype was counted between two and nine times. Its antigen is unknown. V is TRBV25-1 and J is TRBJ1-4, with 7 positions matching TRBD1. Sequenced here: CD4+ T cells sorted from PBMCs, sampled 5 days after the yellow fever booster vaccination. The receptor was derived from a man between 18 and 35 years old who received the YFV17D yellow fever vaccine. The CDR3 sequence: CASSEVEEQGNEKLFF. CDR3 DNA: TGTGCCAGCAGTGAGGTTGAGGAACAGGGGAATGAAAAACTGTTTTTT.